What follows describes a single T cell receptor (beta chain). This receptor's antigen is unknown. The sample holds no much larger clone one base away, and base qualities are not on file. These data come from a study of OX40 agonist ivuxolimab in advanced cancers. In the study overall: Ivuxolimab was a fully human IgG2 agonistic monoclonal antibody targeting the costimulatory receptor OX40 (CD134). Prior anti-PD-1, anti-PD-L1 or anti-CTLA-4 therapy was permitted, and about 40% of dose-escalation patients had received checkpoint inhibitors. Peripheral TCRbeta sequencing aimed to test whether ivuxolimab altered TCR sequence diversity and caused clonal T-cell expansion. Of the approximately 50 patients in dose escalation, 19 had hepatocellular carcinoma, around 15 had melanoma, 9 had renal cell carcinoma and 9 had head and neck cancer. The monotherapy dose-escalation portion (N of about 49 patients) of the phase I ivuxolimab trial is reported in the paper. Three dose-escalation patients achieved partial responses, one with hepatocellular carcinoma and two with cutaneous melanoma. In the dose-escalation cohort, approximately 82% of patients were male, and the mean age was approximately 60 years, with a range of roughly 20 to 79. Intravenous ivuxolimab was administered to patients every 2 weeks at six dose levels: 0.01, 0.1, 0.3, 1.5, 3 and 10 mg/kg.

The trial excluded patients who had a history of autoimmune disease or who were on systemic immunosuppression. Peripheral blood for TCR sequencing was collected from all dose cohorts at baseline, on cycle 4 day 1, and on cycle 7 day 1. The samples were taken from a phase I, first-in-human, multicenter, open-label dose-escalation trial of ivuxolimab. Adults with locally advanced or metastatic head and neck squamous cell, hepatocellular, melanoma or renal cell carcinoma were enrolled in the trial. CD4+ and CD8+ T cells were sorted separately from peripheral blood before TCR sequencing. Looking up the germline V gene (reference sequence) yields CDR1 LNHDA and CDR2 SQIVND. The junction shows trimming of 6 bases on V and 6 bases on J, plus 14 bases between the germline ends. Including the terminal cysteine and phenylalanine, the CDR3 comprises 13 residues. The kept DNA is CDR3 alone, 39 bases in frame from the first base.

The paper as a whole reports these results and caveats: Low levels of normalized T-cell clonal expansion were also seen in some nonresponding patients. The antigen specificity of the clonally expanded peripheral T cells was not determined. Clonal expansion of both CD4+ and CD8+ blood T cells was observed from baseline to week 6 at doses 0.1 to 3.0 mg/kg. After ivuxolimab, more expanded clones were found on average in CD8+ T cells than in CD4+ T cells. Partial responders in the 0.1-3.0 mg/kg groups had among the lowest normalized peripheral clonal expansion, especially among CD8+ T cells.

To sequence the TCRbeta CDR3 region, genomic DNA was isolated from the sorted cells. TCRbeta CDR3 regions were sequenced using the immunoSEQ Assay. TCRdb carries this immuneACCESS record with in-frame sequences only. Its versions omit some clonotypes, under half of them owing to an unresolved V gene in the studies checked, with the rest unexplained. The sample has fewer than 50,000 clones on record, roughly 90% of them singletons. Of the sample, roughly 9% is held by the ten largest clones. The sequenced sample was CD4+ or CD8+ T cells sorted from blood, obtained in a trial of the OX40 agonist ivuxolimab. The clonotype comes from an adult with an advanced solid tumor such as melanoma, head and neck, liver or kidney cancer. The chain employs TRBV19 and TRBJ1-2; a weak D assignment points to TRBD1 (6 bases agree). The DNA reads TGTGCCAGTAGGGCACAGGGCAAGGATGGCTACACCTTC. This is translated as CASRAQGKDGYTF.